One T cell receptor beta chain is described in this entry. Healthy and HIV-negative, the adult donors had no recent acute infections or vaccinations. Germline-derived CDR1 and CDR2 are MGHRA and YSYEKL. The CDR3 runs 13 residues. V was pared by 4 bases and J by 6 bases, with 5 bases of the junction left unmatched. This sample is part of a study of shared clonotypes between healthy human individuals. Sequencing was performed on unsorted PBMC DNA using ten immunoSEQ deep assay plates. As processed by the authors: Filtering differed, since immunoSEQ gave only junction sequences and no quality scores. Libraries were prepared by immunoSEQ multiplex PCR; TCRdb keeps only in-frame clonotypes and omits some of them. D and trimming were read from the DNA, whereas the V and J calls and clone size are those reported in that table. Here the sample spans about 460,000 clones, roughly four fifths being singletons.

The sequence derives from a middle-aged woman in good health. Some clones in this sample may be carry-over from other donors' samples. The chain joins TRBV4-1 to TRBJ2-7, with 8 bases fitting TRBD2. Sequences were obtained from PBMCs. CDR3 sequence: CASSRLSGSEQYF. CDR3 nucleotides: TGCGCCAGCAGCCGACTAAGCGGGAGCGAGCAGTACTTC.